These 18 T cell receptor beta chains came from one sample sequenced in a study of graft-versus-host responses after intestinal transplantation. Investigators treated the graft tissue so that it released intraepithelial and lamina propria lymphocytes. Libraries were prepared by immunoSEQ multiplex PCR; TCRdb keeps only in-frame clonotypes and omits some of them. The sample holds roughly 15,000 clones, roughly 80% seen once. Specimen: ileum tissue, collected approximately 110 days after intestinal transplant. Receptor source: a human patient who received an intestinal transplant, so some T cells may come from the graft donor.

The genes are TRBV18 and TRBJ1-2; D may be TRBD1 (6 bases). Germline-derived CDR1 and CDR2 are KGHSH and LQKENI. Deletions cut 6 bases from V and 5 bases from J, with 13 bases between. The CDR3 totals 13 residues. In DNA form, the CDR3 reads TGTGCCAGCTCTCAACAGGGCCCTTATGGCTACACCTTC. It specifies CASSQQGPYGYTF.

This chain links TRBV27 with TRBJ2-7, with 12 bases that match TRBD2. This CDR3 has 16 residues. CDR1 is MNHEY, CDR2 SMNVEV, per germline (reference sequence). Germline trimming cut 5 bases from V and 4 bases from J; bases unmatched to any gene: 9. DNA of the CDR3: TGTGCCAGCAGTCCCTGGGGGACTAGCGGGCTATACGAGCAGTACTTC. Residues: CASSPWGTSGLYEQYF.

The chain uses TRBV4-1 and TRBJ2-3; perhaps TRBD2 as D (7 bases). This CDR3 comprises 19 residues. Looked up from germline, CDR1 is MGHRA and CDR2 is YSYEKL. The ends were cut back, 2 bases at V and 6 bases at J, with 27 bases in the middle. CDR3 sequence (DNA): TGCGCCAGCAGCCAATCTATCCAAGGGGGACTATCCTTAGACGATACGCAGTATTTT. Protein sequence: CASSQSIQGGLSLDDTQYF.

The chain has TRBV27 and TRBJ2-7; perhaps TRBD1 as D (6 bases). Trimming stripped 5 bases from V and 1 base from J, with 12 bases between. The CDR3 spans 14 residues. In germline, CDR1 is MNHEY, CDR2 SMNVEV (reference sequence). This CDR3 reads CASSPQDSSYEQYF. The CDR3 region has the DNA TGTGCCAGCAGTCCCCAGGACAGTTCCTACGAGCAGTACTTC.

The CDR3 region is CASSFPGRRTGELFF. CDR3 coding DNA: TGTGCCAGCAGTTTCCCCGGGAGAAGAACCGGGGAGCTGTTTTTT. V is TRBV28 and J is TRBJ2-2; perhaps TRBD2 as D (6 bases). Germline V gene data show CDR1 as MDHEN and CDR2 as SYDVKM. V was pared by 3 bases and J by 5 bases, with 13 bases between. The CDR3 has 15 residues.

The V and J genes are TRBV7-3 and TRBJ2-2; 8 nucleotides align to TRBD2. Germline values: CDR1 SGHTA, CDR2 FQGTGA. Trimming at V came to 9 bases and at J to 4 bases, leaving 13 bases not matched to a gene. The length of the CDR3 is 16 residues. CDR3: CARRLEAGEVTGELFF. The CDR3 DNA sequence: TGTGCCAGGAGATTGGAAGCGGGAGAGGTCACCGGGGAGCTGTTTTTT. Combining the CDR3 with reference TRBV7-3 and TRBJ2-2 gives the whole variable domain GAGVSQTPSNKVTEKGKYVELRCDPISGHTALYWYRQSLGQGPEFLIYFQGTGAADDSGLPNDRFFAVRPEGSVSTLKIQRTERGDSAVYLCARRLEAGEVTGELFFGEGSRLTVL.

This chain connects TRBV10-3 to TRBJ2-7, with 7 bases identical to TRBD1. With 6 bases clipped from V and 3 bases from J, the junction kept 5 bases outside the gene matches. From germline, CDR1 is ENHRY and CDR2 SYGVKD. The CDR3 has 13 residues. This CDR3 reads CAIRGAGGYEQYF. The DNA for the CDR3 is TGTGCCATCAGAGGCGCAGGGGGCTACGAGCAGTACTTC.

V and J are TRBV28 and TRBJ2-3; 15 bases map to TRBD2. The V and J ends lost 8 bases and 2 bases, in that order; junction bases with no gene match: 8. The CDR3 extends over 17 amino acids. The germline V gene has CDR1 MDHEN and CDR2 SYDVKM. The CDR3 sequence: CASPGGTSGRYTDTQYF. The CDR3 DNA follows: TGTGCCAGCCCCGGCGGGACTAGCGGGAGGTACACAGATACGCAGTATTTT.

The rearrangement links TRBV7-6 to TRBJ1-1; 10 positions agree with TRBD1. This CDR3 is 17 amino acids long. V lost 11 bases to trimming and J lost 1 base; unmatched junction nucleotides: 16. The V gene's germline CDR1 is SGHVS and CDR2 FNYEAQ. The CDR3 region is CARQMPPDRGENTEAFF. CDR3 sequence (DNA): TGTGCCCGCCAGATGCCCCCGGACAGGGGGGAGAACACTGAAGCTTTCTTT.

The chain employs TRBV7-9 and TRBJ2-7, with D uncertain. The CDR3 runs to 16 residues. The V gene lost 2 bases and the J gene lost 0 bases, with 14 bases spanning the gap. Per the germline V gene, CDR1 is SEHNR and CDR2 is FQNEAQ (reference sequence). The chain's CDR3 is CASSLFGGGPSYEQYF. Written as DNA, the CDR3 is TGTGCCAGCAGCTTATTCGGTGGTGGGCCCTCCTACGAGCAGTACTTC.

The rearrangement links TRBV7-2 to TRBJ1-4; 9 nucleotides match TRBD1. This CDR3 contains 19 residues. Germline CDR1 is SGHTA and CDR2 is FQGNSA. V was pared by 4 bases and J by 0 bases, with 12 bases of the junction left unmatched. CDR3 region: CASSSGGTGFMATNEKLFF. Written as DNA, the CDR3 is TGTGCCAGCAGCTCCGGAGGGACAGGGTTCATGGCAACTAATGAAAAACTGTTTTTT.

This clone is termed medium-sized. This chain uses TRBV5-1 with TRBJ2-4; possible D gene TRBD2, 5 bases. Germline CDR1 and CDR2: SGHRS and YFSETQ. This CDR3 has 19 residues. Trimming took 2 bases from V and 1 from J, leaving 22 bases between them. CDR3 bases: TGCGCCAGCAGCTTAAAAGAAGCAGGAGGATTTTCGGCCAAAAACATTCAGTACTTC. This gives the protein CASSLKEAGGFSAKNIQYF.

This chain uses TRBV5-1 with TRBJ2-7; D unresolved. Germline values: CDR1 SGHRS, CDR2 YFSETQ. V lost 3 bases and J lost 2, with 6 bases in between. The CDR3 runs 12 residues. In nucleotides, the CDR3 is TGCGCCAGCAGCTCCAGACCCTACGAGCAGTACTTC. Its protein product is CASSSRPYEQYF.

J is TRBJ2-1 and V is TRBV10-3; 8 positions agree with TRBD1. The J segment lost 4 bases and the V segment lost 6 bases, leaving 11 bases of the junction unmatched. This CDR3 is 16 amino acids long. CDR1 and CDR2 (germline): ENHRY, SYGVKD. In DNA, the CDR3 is TGTGCCATCAGAATAGTTCCCGGGACAGGATACAATGAGCAGTTCTTC. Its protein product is CAIRIVPGTGYNEQFF.

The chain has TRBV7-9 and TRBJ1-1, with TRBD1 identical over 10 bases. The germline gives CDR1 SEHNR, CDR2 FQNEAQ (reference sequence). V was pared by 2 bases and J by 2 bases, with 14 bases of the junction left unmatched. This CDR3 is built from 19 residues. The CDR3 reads CASSLNYGTGAIRNTEAFF. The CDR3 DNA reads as TGTGCCAGCAGCTTAAATTACGGGACAGGGGCGATTCGAAACACTGAAGCTTTCTTT.

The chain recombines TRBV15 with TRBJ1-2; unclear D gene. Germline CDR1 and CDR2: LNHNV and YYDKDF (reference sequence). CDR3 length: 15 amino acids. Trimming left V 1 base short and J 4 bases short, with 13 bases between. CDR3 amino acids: CATSRGEGSGYGYTF. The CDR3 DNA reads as TGTGCCACCAGCAGAGGTGAGGGCAGCGGCTATGGCTACACCTTC.

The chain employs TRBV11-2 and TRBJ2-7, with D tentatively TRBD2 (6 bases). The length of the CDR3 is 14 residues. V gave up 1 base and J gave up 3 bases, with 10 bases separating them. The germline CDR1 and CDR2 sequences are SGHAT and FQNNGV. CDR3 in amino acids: CASSLAGDYYEQYF. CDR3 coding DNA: TGTGCCAGCAGCTTAGCGGGAGATTACTACGAGCAGTACTTC.

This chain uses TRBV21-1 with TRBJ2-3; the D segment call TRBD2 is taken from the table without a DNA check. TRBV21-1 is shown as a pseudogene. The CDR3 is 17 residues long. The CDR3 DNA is TGTGCCAGCAGCATGGGTAGGGCAGCGGGGCGCACAGATACGCAGTATTTT. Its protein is CASSMGRAAGRTDTQYF.